This TCR beta chain was identified in a study of T-cell memory formation after mild COVID-19 (dated by TCRdb to the early 2020s). The study in broad terms: TCR sequence clusters from the two donors were largely donor specific. Longitudinal TCRalpha and TCRbeta repertoire sequencing tracked T-cell clones expanding and contracting after mild COVID-19 in a couple of donors. Two young, previously healthy adult volunteers, one female and one male, were included in the cohort. Here is what the overall study found, with its caveats: Only a couple of mild cases were covered in the study, and larger cohorts including severe cases with pre-infection samples were considered necessary. Some responding clones were found in pre-infection memory, which suggests that pre-existing cross-reactive memory T cells took part in the SARS-CoV-2 response. Whether the second-wave clones peaking on day 37 were SARS-CoV-2 specific was not confirmed. Balanced CD4/CD8 phenotypes were observed for clones contracting from day 15 to 85, whereas a bias towards CD4+ was observed for a second wave of clones expanding from day 15 to 37. Contracting CD4+ clones were located mainly in the CM and EM memory subsets, whereas CD8+ clones were found to be enriched in EMRA.

V is pruned by 2 bases and J by 5 bases, leaving 1 base of the junction without a gene match. CDR1 and CDR2 were assigned from the germline V gene (reference sequence) as SEHNR and FQNEAQ. The CDR3 holds 13 amino acids from the cysteine to the phenylalanine. Only the CDR3 region is kept as DNA, spanning 39 bases read in frame from base 1. This clonotype was recorded a few times. Its antigen has not been determined. Base-call qualities are not available, and no considerably larger clone is one nucleotide away. The sequencer was an Illumina NovaSeq 6000. TCRalpha and TCRbeta cDNA libraries were constructed by 5'RACE with constant-segment primers, with sample barcodes and unique molecular identifiers being introduced. RNA was extracted from every sample with Trizol reagent. The libraries were amplified in two PCR steps, and the second step added a second sample barcode and Illumina TruSeq adapters. The libraries were sequenced on an Illumina NovaSeq using 2 x 150 bp paired-end reads. The original pipeline was this. Demultiplexing of reads and collapsing into UMI-guided consensus sequences were performed with migec v1.2.7. Using mixcr v2.1.11, UMI consensuses were aligned to TRA and TRB V and J templates and then assembled into clonotypes. Clonotypes were classified as expanded or contracted when called significant by both edgeR and NoisET, with noise models trained on biological replicates. For edgeR calls, the cutoffs were a false discovery rate-adjusted p below 0.01 and a log2 fold-change threshold of 1. PCA with hierarchical clustering of max-normalized trajectories of the 1000 most abundant clonotypes was used as exploratory dynamics analysis. Separately sequenced CD4+ and CD8+ repertoires were used to assign a CD4 or CD8 phenotype to each responding clone. TCRdb ran its own pipeline on the public reads, namely fastp trimming at Q25 and MiXCR clone calling, and kept in-frame beta chains. Here each entry gathers all rows of one CDR3 protein and keeps the most common genes and DNA. These V and J calls rely on TCRdb rather than the paper's analysis. Within this sample are about 350,000 distinct CDR3 sequences, with around 20% of them counted one time only. In total, the top ten clones hold under 25% of the sample.

Ficoll-Paque density gradient centrifugation was used to isolate PBMCs. This receptor was identified in a man between 18 and 29 years old who had mild COVID-19 (a few samples of this study predate the infection). The sample titles of this study are shuffled in the database, so cell type and time point are left out; the donor was told from shared clones. The V gene is TRBV7-9 and the J gene is TRBJ2-3; 7 bases in between match TRBD2. Sequenced: PBMCs or a T cell subset sorted from them (not recorded which). The CDR3 protein: CASSLLAVDTQYF. Here is the DNA: TGTGCCAGCAGCTTACTAGCGGTAGATACGCAGTATTTT. Where the CDR3 stops, the reference TRBV7-9 and TRBJ2-3 genes take over; the full variable domain is DTGVSQNPRHKITKRGQNVTFRCDPISEHNRLYWYRQTLGQGPEFLTYFQNEAQLEKSRLLSDRFSAERPKGSFSTLEIQRTEQGDSAMYLCASSLLAVDTQYFGPGTRLTVL.